One and the same sample provided the 13 T cell receptor beta chains below, sequenced in a study of cytomegalovirus exposure and HLA in healthy donors. Primers for the PCR totalled 60 Vbeta and 13 Jbeta. Profiling relied on immunoSEQ multiplex PCR, and the TCRdb table lists in-frame clones only, not all of them. The sample yields 120,000 to 150,000 clones, roughly four fifths seen once. Specimen: PBMCs. The receptors come from a man in his forties in good health and CMV-seropositive.

This chain connects TRBV7-2 to TRBJ2-7; 7 nucleotides match TRBD2. V lost 6 bases and J lost 3; bases outside the gene matches: 5. CDR3 size: 13 residues. The germline CDR1 and CDR2 sequences are SGHTA and FQGNSA. Here the CDR3 DNA reads TGTGCCAGCAGGATGGCGGGAGTCTACGAGCAGTACTTC. It encodes CASRMAGVYEQYF.

The chain employs TRBV19 and TRBJ1-1, with 7 bases fitting TRBD1. Per the germline V gene, CDR1 is LNHDA and CDR2 is SQIVND (reference sequence). This CDR3 is 15 amino acids long. The V and J ends lost 5 bases and 5 bases, in that order; junction bases with no gene match: 11. CDR3: CASSLDRPSGTEAFF. As DNA, the CDR3 is TGTGCCAGTAGTCTGGACAGGCCGAGTGGGACTGAAGCTTTCTTT.

V is TRBV15 and J is TRBJ2-7; 7 bases fit TRBD1. CDR1 is LNHNV and CDR2 is YYDKDF in the germline V gene (reference sequence). The CDR3 runs to 14 residues. Trimming cost V 4 bases and J 2 bases; bases outside gene matches: 5. The DNA for the CDR3 is TGTGCCACCAGCACCAGGACAGGAACCTACGAGCAGTACTTC. Its protein product is CATSTRTGTYEQYF.

The chain employs TRBV7-9 and TRBJ1-1; possible D gene TRBD1, 5 bases. Germline CDR1 and CDR2: SEHNR and FQNEAQ (reference sequence). V lost 1 base and J 4 bases, leaving 13 bases between the germline ends. The CDR3 is 15 amino acids. CDR3 amino acids: CASSLVPQGSTEAFF. The DNA of the CDR3 is TGTGCCAGCAGCTTAGTACCGCAGGGCAGCACTGAAGCTTTCTTT.

The chain recombines TRBV27 with TRBJ2-3, with 16 bases fitting TRBD2. With V trimmed by 6 bases and J by 5 bases, 5 bases remained unmatched. The CDR3 covers 16 residues. Germline lookup yields CDR1 MNHEY and CDR2 SMNVEV (reference sequence). In DNA, the CDR3 is TGTGCCAGCAGCCCAGGGACTAGCGGGAGGGGAGATACGCAGTATTTT. It yields the protein CASSPGTSGRGDTQYF.

This clone was found once. This chain links TRBV9 with TRBJ2-3; possibly TRBD1 for D (6 bases). Germline CDR1 and CDR2: SGDLS and YYNGEE. There are 15 residues in the CDR3. V was shortened by 2 bases and J by 5 bases, with 15 bases between the two germline ends. This chain's CDR3 is CASSVRGGQGDTQYF. The CDR3 coding sequence is TGTGCCAGCAGCGTCAGGGGTGGGCAGGGAGATACGCAGTATTTT.

This chain connects TRBV14 to TRBJ1-1; D call uncertain. Germline CDR1 is SGHDN and CDR2 is FVKESK. The germline V and J ends were trimmed by 0 bases and 7 bases, with 18 bases remaining between them. The CDR3 sequence is 16 residues long. The CDR3 DNA is TGTGCCAGCAGCCAAGAACGAATTATGTCGCGCGGTGAAGCTTTCTTT. It translates to CASSQERIMSRGEAFF. The whole variable domain, remainder taken from reference TRBV14 and TRBJ1-1, is EAGVTQFPSHSVIEKGQTVTLRCDPISGHDNLYWYRRVMGKEIKFLLHFVKESKQDESGMPNNRFLAERTGGTYSTLKVQPAELEDSGVYFCASSQERIMSRGEAFFGQGTRLTVV.

CDR3 bases: TGTGCCAGCAGCTTACGCAGCGGGAGGGCCGCCGAGCAGTACTTC. Translated: CASSLRSGRAAEQYF. This chain joins TRBV7-2 and TRBJ2-7; TRBD2 matches at 10 bases. The J segment lost 6 bases and the V segment lost 2 bases, leaving 7 bases of the junction unmatched. Germline CDR1 reads SGHTA; CDR2 reads FQGNSA. The CDR3 has 15 residues.

The rearrangement links TRBV4-1 to TRBJ2-3; possibly TRBD1 for D (6 bases). CDR3 length equals 16 residues. V lost 3 bases, J lost 3 bases, and 16 bases lay in between. Germline values: CDR1 MGHRA, CDR2 YSYEKL. The chain's CDR3 is CASSQRVAGATDTQYF. The CDR3 DNA is TGCGCCAGCAGCCAGAGAGTGGCAGGGGCGACAGATACGCAGTATTTT.

The V and J genes are TRBV19 and TRBJ2-7; a possible D gene is TRBD2 (5 bases). V lost 5 bases, J lost 0 bases, and 11 bases lay in between. Germline V gene lookup returns CDR1 LNHDA and CDR2 SQIVND (reference sequence). The CDR3 loop spans 14 amino acids. CDR3 region: CASSLTTTSYEQYF. The CDR3 DNA is TGTGCCAGTAGTCTGACTACCACCTCCTACGAGCAGTACTTC.

This chain links TRBV7-9 with TRBJ2-3; 9 nucleotides agree with TRBD2. This CDR3 contains 17 residues. Germline V gives CDR1 SEHNR, CDR2 FQNEAQ (reference sequence). V trimming: 5 bases; J trimming: 4 bases; junction bases outside the gene matches: 13. CDR3 loop: CASSDYSGRGGADTQYF. CDR3 bases: TGTGCCAGCAGCGACTATAGCGGGAGAGGAGGTGCAGATACGCAGTATTTT. The full variable domain, its missing parts supplied by reference TRBV7-9 and TRBJ2-3, is DTGVSQNPRHKITKRGQNVTFRCDPISEHNRLYWYRQTLGQGPEFLTYFQNEAQLEKSRLLSDRFSAERPKGSFSTLEIQRTEQGDSAMYLCASSDYSGRGGADTQYFGPGTRLTVL.

The chain joins TRBV7-2 to TRBJ1-4; 7 bases fit TRBD1. J was trimmed by 12 bases and V by 1 base; bases with no gene match: 8. The CDR3 extends over 14 amino acids. Germline V gene sequence: CDR1 SGHTA, CDR2 FQGNSA. The CDR3 protein is CASSLDRGGVELFF. The DNA for the CDR3 is TGTGCCAGCAGCTTAGACAGGGGTGGTGTGGAACTGTTTTTT.

The J gene is TRBJ1-5, the V gene TRBV7-9; D is unresolved. This CDR3 contains 15 residues. The V gene lost 3 bases and the J gene lost 2 bases, with 11 bases spanning the gap. CDR1 and CDR2 from the germline V gene are SEHNR and FQNEAQ (reference sequence). CDR3 in amino acids: CASSLGSRGNQPQHF. CDR3 DNA: TGTGCCAGCAGCTTGGGTTCACGGGGCAATCAGCCCCAGCATTTT.